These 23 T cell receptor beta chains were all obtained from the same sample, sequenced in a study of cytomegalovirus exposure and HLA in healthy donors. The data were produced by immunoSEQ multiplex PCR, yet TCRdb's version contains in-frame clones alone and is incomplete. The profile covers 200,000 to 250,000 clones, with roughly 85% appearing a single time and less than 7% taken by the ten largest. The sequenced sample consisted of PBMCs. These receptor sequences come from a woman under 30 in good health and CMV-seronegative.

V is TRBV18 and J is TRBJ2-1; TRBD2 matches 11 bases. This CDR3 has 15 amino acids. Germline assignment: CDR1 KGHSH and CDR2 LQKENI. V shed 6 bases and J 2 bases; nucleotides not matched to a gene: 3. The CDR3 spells CASSPSGGPYNEQFF. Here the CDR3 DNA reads TGTGCCAGCTCCCCTAGCGGGGGGCCCTACAATGAGCAGTTCTTC.

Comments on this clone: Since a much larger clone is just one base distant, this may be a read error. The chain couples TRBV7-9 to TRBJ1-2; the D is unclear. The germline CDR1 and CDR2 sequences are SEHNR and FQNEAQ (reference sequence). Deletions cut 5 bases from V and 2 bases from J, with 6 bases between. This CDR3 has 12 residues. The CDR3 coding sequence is TGTGCCAGCAGCCCGGACAACTATGGCTACACCTTC. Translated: CASSPDNYGYTF.

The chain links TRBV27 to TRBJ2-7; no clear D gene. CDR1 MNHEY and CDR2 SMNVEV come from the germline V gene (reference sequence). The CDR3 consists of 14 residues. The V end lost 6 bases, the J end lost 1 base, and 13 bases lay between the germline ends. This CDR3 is CASSRSSVSYEQYF. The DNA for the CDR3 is TGTGCCAGCAGCCGATCGAGTGTATCCTACGAGCAGTACTTC.

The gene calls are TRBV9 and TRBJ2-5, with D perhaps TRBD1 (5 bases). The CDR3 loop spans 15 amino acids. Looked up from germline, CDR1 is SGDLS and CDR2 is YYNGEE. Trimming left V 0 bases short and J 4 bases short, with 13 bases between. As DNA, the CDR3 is TGTGCCAGCAGCGTAGTATCAGGGCTCGGAGAGACCCAGTACTTC. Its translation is CASSVVSGLGETQYF.

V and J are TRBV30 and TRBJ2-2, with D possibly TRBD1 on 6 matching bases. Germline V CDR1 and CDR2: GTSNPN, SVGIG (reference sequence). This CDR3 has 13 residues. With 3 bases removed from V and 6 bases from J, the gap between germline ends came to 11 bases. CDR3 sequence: CAWRRGWAGELFF. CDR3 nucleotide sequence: TGTGCCTGGAGGAGGGGGTGGGCCGGGGAGCTGTTTTTT.

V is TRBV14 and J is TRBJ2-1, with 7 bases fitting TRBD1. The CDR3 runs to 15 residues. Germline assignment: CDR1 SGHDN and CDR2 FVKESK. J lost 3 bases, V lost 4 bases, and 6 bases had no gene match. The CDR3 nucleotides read TGTGCCAGCAGCCCCCGGGACAGAAGCTACAATGAGCAGTTCTTC. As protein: CASSPRDRSYNEQFF.

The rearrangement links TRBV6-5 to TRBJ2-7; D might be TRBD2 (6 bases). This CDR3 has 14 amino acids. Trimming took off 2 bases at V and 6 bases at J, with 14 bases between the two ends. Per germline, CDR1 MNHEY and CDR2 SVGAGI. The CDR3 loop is CASSYGGASLEQYF. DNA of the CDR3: TGTGCCAGCAGTTACGGAGGGGCGTCGCTCGAGCAGTACTTC.

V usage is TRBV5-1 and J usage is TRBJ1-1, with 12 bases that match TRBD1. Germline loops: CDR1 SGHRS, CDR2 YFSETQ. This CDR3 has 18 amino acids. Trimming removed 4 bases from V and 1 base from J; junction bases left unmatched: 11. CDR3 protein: CASSLGTGGFPRNTEAFF. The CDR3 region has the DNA TGCGCCAGCAGCCTCGGGACAGGGGGCTTCCCAAGGAACACTGAAGCTTTCTTT.

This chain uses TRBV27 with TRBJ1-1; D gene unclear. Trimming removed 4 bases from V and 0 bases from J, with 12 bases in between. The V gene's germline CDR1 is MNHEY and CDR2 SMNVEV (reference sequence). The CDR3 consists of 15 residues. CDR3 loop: CASSSDGFMNTEAFF. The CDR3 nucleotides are TGTGCCAGCAGTTCGGACGGTTTCATGAACACTGAAGCTTTCTTT.

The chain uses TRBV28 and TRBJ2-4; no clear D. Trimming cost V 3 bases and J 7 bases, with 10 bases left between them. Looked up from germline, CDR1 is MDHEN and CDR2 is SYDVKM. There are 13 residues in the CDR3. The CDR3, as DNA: TGTGCCAGCAGTTTTTTGCAAGGGAACATTCAGTACTTC. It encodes CASSFLQGNIQYF.

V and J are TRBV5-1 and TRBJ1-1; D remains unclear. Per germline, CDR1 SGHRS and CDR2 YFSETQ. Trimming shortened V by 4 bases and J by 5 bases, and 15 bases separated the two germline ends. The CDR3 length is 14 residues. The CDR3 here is CASSPREGMTEAFF. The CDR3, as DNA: TGCGCCAGCAGCCCCCGTGAGGGTATGACTGAAGCTTTCTTT.

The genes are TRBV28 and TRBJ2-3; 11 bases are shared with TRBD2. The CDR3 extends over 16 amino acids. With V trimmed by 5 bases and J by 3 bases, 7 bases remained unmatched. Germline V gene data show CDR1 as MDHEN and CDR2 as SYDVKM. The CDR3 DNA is TGTGCCAGCAGTCCTCTTAGCGGGAGGGCTACAGATACGCAGTATTTT. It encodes CASSPLSGRATDTQYF.

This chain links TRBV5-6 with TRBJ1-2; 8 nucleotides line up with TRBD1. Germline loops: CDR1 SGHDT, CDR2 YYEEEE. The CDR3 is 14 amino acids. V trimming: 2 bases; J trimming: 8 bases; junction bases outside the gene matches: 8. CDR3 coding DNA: TGTGCCAGCAGCTTCGGACAGGGTAGAATGGGCTACACCTTC. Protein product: CASSFGQGRMGYTF.

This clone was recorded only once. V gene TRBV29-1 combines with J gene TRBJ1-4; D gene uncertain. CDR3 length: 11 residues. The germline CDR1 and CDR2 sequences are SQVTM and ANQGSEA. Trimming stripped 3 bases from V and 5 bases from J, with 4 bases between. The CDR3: CSVDKNEKLFF. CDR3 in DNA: TGCAGCGTTGACAAAAATGAAAAACTGTTTTTT.

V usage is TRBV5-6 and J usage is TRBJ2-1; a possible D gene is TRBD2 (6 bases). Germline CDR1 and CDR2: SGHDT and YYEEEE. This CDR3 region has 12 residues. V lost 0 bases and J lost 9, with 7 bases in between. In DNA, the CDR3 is TGTGCCAGCAGCTTGGCCGGGAGTGAGCAGTTCTTC. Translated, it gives CASSLAGSEQFF.

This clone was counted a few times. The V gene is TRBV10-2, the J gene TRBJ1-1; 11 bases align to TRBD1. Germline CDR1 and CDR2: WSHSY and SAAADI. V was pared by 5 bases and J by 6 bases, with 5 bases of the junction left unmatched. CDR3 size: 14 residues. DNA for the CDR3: TGCGCCAGCAGTCGGGACAGGGGGTTTTCTGAAGCTTTCTTT. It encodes CASSRDRGFSEAFF.

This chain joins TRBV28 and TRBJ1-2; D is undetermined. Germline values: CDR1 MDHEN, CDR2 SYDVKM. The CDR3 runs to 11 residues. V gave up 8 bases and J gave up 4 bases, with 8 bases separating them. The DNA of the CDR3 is TGTGCCAGCGCAGGAGTCTATGGCTACACCTTC. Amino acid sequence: CASAGVYGYTF.

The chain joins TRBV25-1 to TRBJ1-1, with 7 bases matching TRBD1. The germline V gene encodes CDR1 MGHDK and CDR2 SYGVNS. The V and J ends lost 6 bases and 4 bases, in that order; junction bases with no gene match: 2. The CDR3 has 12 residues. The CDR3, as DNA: TGTGCCAGCAGATCAGGGGGCACTGAAGCTTTCTTT. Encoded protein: CASRSGGTEAFF.

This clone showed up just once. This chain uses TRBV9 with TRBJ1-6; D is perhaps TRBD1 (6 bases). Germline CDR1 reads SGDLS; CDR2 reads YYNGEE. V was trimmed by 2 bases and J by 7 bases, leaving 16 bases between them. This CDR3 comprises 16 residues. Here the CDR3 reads CASSVSRDTRNSPLHF. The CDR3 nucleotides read TGTGCCAGCAGCGTGAGCCGGGACACCCGGAATTCACCCCTCCACTTT. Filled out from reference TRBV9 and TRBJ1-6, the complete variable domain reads DSGVTQTPKHLITATGQRVTLRCSPRSGDLSVYWYQQSLDQGLQFLIQYYNGEERAKGNILERFSAQQFPDLHSELNLSSLELGDSALYFCASSVSRDTRNSPLHFGNGTRLTVT.

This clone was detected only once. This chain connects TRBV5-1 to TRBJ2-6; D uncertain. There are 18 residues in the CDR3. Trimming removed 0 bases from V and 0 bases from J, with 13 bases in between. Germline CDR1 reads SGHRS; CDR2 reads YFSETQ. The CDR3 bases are TGCGCCAGCAGCTTGGCCGGGCAGGCGAGCTCTGGGGCCAACGTCCTGACTTTC. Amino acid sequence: CASSLAGQASSGANVLTF.

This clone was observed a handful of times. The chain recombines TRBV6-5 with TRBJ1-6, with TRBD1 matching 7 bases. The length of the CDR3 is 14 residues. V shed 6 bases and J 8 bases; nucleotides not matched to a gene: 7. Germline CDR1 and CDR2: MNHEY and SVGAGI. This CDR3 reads CASSLDRNYSPLHF. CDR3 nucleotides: TGTGCCAGCAGCCTGGACAGGAACTATTCACCCCTCCACTTT.

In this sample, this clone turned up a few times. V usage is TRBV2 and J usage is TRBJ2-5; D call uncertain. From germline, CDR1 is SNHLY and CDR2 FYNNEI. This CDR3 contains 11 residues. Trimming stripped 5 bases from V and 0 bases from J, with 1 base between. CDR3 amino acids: CASSNQETQYF. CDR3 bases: TGTGCCAGCAGTAACCAAGAGACCCAGTACTTC.

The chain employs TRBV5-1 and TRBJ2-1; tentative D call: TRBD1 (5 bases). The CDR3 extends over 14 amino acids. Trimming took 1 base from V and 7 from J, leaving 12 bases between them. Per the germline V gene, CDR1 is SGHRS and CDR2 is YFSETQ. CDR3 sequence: CASSLSAGQNEQFF. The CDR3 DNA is TGCGCCAGCAGCTTGAGCGCAGGGCAAAATGAGCAGTTCTTC.